The 27 T cell receptor beta chains listed next were all sequenced from one sample in a study of blood T cells in healthy people across ages. Primers used in a second PCR of about 7 to 12 cycles were a sample-barcoded 5' primer and a J-beta primer mix. A single record per CDR3 protein comes from TCRdb applying MiXCR to the 5' RACE reads. The sample shows about 730,000 distinct CDR3 sequences, roughly 47% of them seen only once. Sequences were obtained from blood. The receptors stem from an older woman in good health.

This clonotype has ten or more counts. V gene TRBV5-6 combines with J gene TRBJ2-5, with 7 bases lining up with TRBD2. V lost 4 bases, J lost 5 bases, and 5 bases stayed unmatched. The CDR3 consists of 13 residues. Germline V lookup: CDR1 SGHDT, CDR2 YYEEEE. The CDR3 DNA is TGTGCCAGCAGCGATACTAGCGCGGAGACCCAGTACTTC. Residues: CASSDTSAETQYF.

The V gene is TRBV24-1, the J gene TRBJ2-1, with 8 nucleotides matching TRBD2. V gave up 5 bases and J gave up 4 bases; unmatched junction bases: 12. Looked up from germline, CDR1 is KGHDR and CDR2 is SFDVKD. The CDR3 is 17 amino acids. The CDR3 loop reads CATSAVEGREGYNEQFF. CDR3 in DNA: TGTGCCACCAGTGCTGTGGAGGGACGGGAGGGTTACAATGAGCAGTTCTTC.

Concerning this clonotype itself: The junction and the germline gene differ at one end; a read error may be behind it. This chain links TRBV5-4 with TRBJ1-2; D perhaps matches TRBD1 (5 bases). The CDR3 covers 16 residues. Germline V gene lookup returns CDR1 SGHNT and CDR2 YYREEE (reference sequence). CDR3 nucleotides: TGTGCCAGCAGCCTGGCCCAGGGTGGCTTCGGCGATGGCCACACCTTC. Its translation: CASSLAQGGFGDGHTF.

This chain uses TRBV12-3 or TRBV12-4 with TRBJ2-1; 10 nucleotides align to TRBD1. The junction had 7 bases not matched to a gene; V was cut back by 6 bases and J by 5 bases. This CDR3 is 15 amino acids long. The CDR3 bases are TGTGCCAGCAGCAGCCGGGACAGGGGCCACAATGAGCAGTTCTTC. Translation gives CASSSRDRGHNEQFF.

J is TRBJ2-3 and V is TRBV20-1; 12 positions agree with TRBD2. Germline V gene sequence: CDR1 DFQATT, CDR2 SNEGSKA (reference sequence). The CDR3 is 15 residues long. V lost 4 bases to trimming and J lost 3 bases; unmatched junction nucleotides: 5. As DNA, the CDR3 is TGCAGTGCTACCAAGACTAGCGGGAGAACAGATACGCAGTATTTT. Translating gives CSATKTSGRTDTQYF.

The chain links TRBV2 to TRBJ1-5; D is unresolved. This CDR3 contains 15 residues. Germline loops: CDR1 SNHLY, CDR2 FYNNEI. Trimming took 3 bases from V and 0 from J, leaving 9 bases between them. As DNA, the CDR3 is TGTGCCAGCAGTGAGCGGACGGCTAGCAATCAGCCCCAGCATTTT. This gives the protein CASSERTASNQPQHF.

The chain is built from TRBV7-2 and TRBJ2-1, with 11 bases that match TRBD1. The CDR3 has 17 amino acids. CDR1 is SGHTA and CDR2 is FQGNSA in the germline V gene. Unmatched junction bases numbered 15, after V lost 7 bases and J lost 7 bases. The CDR3 region is CASNHGLGQGASNEQFF. The CDR3 DNA is TGTGCCAGCAATCATGGGCTTGGACAGGGGGCTTCTAATGAGCAGTTCTTC.

This clonotype has just a few counts. The chain carries TRBV27 and TRBJ1-2, with a possible D match to TRBD1 (6 bases). V lost 6 bases and J 6 bases, leaving 14 bases between the germline ends. Germline assignment: CDR1 MNHEY and CDR2 SMNVEV (reference sequence). The CDR3 totals 13 residues. The CDR3 loop is CASSKGGRDGYTF. CDR3 DNA sequence: TGTGCCAGCAGCAAGGGGGGGCGAGATGGCTACACCTTC.

The V and J genes are TRBV20-1 and TRBJ1-5, with a tentative D call TRBD1 (5 bases). The germline V gene has CDR1 DFQATT and CDR2 SNEGSKA (reference sequence). Trimming pared 4 bases from V and 1 base from J, leaving 11 bases between. This CDR3 region has 14 residues. DNA for the CDR3: TGCAGTGCTAAGCCAGGGTTGAGCAATCAGCCCCAGCATTTT. Residues: CSAKPGLSNQPQHF.

The chain links TRBV6-2 or TRBV6-3 to TRBJ1-1; D perhaps matches TRBD1 (6 bases). CDR3 size: 13 residues. V lost 0 bases and J lost 7, with 9 bases in between. Germline CDR1 reads MNHEY; CDR2 reads SVGEGT. The CDR3 loop is CASSYSGTFEAFF. As DNA, the CDR3 is TGTGCCAGCAGTTACTCCGGGACATTTGAAGCTTTCTTT.

This clonotype was recorded a few times. The rearrangement links TRBV12-3 or TRBV12-4 to TRBJ1-1; a weak D match, TRBD1 (5 bases). This CDR3 comprises 16 residues. V lost 8 bases to trimming and J lost 1 base, with 20 bases between them. The DNA of the CDR3 is TGTGCCAGCGCGTCGGGTGGGGCGCCGGGGAACACTGAAGCTTTCTTT. Protein: CASASGGAPGNTEAFF.

This sequence joins TRBV6-4 and TRBJ2-3, with a tentative D call TRBD1 (5 bases). Germline lookup yields CDR1 MRHNA and CDR2 SNTAGT. V gave up 1 base and J gave up 6 bases, with 14 bases separating them. This CDR3 comprises 15 residues. CDR3 DNA sequence: TGTGCCAGCAGTGACTTGGGGCAGGGAATGGATACGCAGTATTTT. This translates into CASSDLGQGMDTQYF.

As regards this clonotype: A junction end diverges from the germline sequence, so it may reflect a read error. This rearrangement joins TRBV11-2 to TRBJ2-7; TRBD1 might be the D (6 bases). The CDR3 is made up of 14 amino acids. In germline, CDR1 is SGHAT, CDR2 FQNNGV. The CDR3 loop is CACSRDTASYEQYF. The CDR3 bases are TGTGCCTGCAGCCGGGACACCGCCTCCTACGAGCAGTACTTC.

With respect to this clonotype: This may be a read error, as it is one base from a much larger clone. CDR3 nucleotides: TGTGCCAGCAGCTTAGGTAGCACGAACACCTATGGCTACACCTTC. Translation: CASSLGSTNTYGYTF. The V and J genes are TRBV7-2 and TRBJ1-2; the D is unclear. V lost 1 base, J lost 4 bases, and 13 bases lay in between. The CDR3 loop spans 15 amino acids. Per the germline V gene, CDR1 is SGHTA and CDR2 is FQGNSA.

There are many counts of this clonotype. This chain uses TRBV10-3 with TRBJ2-1, with 12 bases aligning to TRBD1. Unmatched junction bases numbered 7, after V lost 0 bases and J lost 7 bases. The CDR3 sequence is 17 residues long. CDR1 and CDR2 (germline): ENHRY, SYGVKD. The CDR3 here is CAISESPGTGGRNEQFF. The CDR3 coding sequence is TGTGCCATCAGTGAGTCCCCCGGGACAGGGGGCAGGAATGAGCAGTTCTTC.

The gene calls are TRBV20-1 and TRBJ2-3; 7 positions agree with TRBD1. V gave up 0 bases and J gave up 0 bases; unmatched junction bases: 12. The CDR3 contains 18 residues. Germline V CDR1 and CDR2: DFQATT, SNEGSKA (reference sequence). The CDR3 DNA sequence: TGCAGTGCTAGAGATCTCTACGGACAGGAATCTAGCACAGATACGCAGTATTTT. Its translation is CSARDLYGQESSTDTQYF.

The V gene is TRBV20-1, the J gene TRBJ1-2; TRBD1 agrees at 9 bases. The germline CDR1 and CDR2 sequences are DFQATT and SNEGSKA (reference sequence). V lost 1 base, J lost 8 bases, and 11 bases stayed unmatched. The CDR3 sequence is 15 residues long. CDR3 nucleotide sequence: TGCAGTGCTAGAGCCCCGGACAGGGGAGCTGAGGGCTACACCTTC. Translation: CSARAPDRGAEGYTF.

The V and J genes are TRBV4-3 and TRBJ2-5; TRBD2 matches at 12 bases. The last part of the DNA fits TRBJ2-7 better; the J call may be wrong. The CDR3 runs 16 residues. From germline, CDR1 is LGHNA and CDR2 YSLEER. Here the CDR3 reads CASSQGASGRAYEQYF. CDR3 DNA sequence: TGCGCCAGCAGCCAAGGGGCTAGCGGGAGGGCCTACGAGCAGTACTTC.

This clonotype has more than one count but fewer than ten. The CDR3 protein is CASSLLDRGGYTF. The DNA for the CDR3 is TGTGCCAGCAGTTTATTAGACAGAGGAGGCTACACCTTC. The chain has TRBV12-3 or TRBV12-4 and TRBJ1-2; possible D gene TRBD1, 5 bases. Trimming took 2 bases from V and 8 from J, leaving 12 bases between them. The CDR3 spans 13 residues.

This clonotype turned up a few times. The rearrangement links TRBV28 to TRBJ1-5; D gene uncertain. The CDR3 has 13 residues. Looked up from germline, CDR1 is MDHEN and CDR2 is SYDVKM. Trimming stripped 8 bases from V and 1 base from J, with 9 bases between. CDR3 protein: CASGIVSNQPQHF. The CDR3 DNA is TGTGCCAGCGGCATTGTCAGCAATCAGCCCCAGCATTTT.

This clonotype was detected only a few times. The chain combines TRBV7-9 with TRBJ1-5, with D possibly being TRBD1 (5 bases). Germline CDR1 is SEHNR and CDR2 is FQNEAQ (reference sequence). Deletions cut 1 base from V and 7 bases from J, with 14 bases between. The CDR3 totals 15 residues. The CDR3 DNA follows: TGTGCCAGCAGCTTAGTTCTAGGGGAGGACCAGCCCCAGCATTTT. As protein: CASSLVLGEDQPQHF. The full variable domain, its missing parts supplied by reference TRBV7-9 and TRBJ1-5, is DTGVSQNPRHKITKRGQNVTFRCDPISEHNRLYWYRQTLGQGPEFLTYFQNEAQLEKSRLLSDRFSAERPKGSFSTLEIQRTEQGDSAMYLCASSLVLGEDQPQHFGDGTRLSIL.

This clonotype was seen a handful of times. This sequence joins TRBV29-1 and TRBJ1-4, with 9 bases fitting TRBD1. The CDR3 totals 14 residues. V trimming: 6 bases; J trimming: 11 bases; junction bases outside the gene matches: 13. Germline lookup yields CDR1 SQVTM and CDR2 ANQGSEA. The CDR3 nucleotides are TGCAGCGTCGCATCCGGGACAGGGACCATCAAACTGTTTTTT. This encodes CSVASGTGTIKLFF.

V and J are TRBV5-4 and TRBJ2-3; 7 bases are a match to TRBD2. Germline CDR1 SGHNT, CDR2 YYREEE (reference sequence). The CDR3 length is 15 residues. J lost 2 bases, V lost 1 base, and 4 bases had no gene match. The CDR3 nucleotides read TGTGCCAGCAGCTTGCGCGGGGGACCCACAGATACGCAGTATTTT. It yields the protein CASSLRGGPTDTQYF.

V and J are TRBV30 and TRBJ1-2; D is undetermined. Deletions cut 0 bases from V and 4 bases from J, with 9 bases between. The CDR3 is made up of 13 amino acids. Germline CDR1 GTSNPN, CDR2 SVGIG (reference sequence). The CDR3 loop reads CAWSVGQSYGYTF. In DNA form, the CDR3 reads TGTGCCTGGAGTGTTGGCCAATCCTATGGCTACACCTTC.

This clonotype was observed a handful of times. The rearrangement links TRBV21-1 to TRBJ2-7. TRBV21-1 is a pseudogene locus. The CDR3 runs 12 residues. CDR3 DNA: TGTGCCAGCAGTACAGTGCTCTACGAGCAGTACTTC. Its translation: CASSTVLYEQYF.

About this clonotype itself: A much larger clone differs from this one at a single base, so this may be a read error. The rearrangement joins TRBV7-9 to TRBJ2-5, with TRBD2 matching over 10 bases. Trimming cost V 4 bases and J 11 bases; bases outside gene matches: 10. This CDR3 is 14 amino acids long. Germline V gene lookup returns CDR1 SEHNR and CDR2 FQNEAQ (reference sequence). The CDR3, as DNA: TGTGCCAGCAGCTGGAAGCGGGGGGGCCGAGAGCAGTACTTC. It specifies CASSWKRGGREQYF.

This clonotype occurred a few times. The V and J genes are TRBV7-6 and TRBJ2-4; D possibly matches TRBD1 or TRBD2 (5 bases each). The germline gives CDR1 SGHVS, CDR2 FNYEAQ. The CDR3 is made up of 16 amino acids. Between the trimmed V and J ends, which lost 5 bases and 8 bases, there was a span of 22 bases. For the CDR3, the DNA is TGTGCCAGCAGCCCCCAACCTGGACCAGTGGGGGACATTCAGTACTTC. This codes for CASSPQPGPVGDIQYF.